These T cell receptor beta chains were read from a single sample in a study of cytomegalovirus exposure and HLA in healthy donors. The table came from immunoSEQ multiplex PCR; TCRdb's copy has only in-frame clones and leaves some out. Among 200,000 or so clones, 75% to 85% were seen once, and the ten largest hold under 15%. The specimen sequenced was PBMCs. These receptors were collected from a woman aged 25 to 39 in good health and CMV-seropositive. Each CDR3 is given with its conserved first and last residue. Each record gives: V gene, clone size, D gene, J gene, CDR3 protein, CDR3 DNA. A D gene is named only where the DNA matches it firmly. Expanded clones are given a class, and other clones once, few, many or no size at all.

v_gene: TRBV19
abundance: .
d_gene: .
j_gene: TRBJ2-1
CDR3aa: CASSISAGRSYNEQFF
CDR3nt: TGTGCCAGTAGTATAAGCGCAGGGCGGTCCTACAATGAGCAGTTCTTC

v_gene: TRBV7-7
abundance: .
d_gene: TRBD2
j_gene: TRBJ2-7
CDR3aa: CASSPGGGSFNEQYF
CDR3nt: TGTGCTAGCAGCCCGGGCGGCGGGAGTTTCAACGAGCAGTACTTC

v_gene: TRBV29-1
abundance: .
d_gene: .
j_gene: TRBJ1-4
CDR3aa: CSVGGWSEKLFF
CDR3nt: TGCAGCGTTGGTGGGTGGAGTGAAAAACTGTTTTTT

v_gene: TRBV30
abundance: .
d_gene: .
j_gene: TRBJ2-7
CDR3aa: CAWNRGGQGYEQYF
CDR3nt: TGTGCCTGGAACCGGGGGGGACAGGGCTACGAGCAGTACTTC

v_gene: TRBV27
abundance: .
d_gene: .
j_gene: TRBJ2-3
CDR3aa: CASSFRGNADTQYF
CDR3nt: TGTGCCAGCAGTTTCAGGGGTAACGCAGATACGCAGTATTTT

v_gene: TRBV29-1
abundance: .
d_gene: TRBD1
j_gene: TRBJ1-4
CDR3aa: CSVATGGNPNEKLFF
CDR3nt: TGCAGCGTTGCAACAGGGGGAAATCCCAATGAAAAACTGTTTTTT

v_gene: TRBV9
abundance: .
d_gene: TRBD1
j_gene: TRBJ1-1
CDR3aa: CASSVGQGTEAFF
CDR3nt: TGTGCCAGCAGCGTAGGACAGGGGACTGAAGCTTTCTTT

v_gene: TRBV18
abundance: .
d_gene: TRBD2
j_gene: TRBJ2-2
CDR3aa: CASSLSGSSTGELFF
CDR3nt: TGTGCCAGCTCACTTAGCGGGAGTAGCACCGGGGAGCTGTTTTTT

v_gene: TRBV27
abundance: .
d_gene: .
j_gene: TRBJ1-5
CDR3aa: CASSLGRTNQPQHF
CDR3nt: TGTGCCAGCAGTTTGGGGAGAACGAATCAGCCCCAGCATTTT

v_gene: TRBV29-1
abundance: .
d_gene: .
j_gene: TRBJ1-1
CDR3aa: CSVVTGIEAFF
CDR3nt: TGCAGCGTCGTAACAGGGATTGAAGCTTTCTTT

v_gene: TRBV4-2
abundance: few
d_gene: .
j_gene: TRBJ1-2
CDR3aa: CASSGQTWYGYTF
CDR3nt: TGTGCCAGCAGTGGACAGACATGGTATGGCTACACCTTC

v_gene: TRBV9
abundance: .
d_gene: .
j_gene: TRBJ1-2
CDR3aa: CASSAGGHRTKGYTF
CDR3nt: TGTGCCAGCAGCGCGGGGGGACACCGAACGAAGGGCTACACCTTC

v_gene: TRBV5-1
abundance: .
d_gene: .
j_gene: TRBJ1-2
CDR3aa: CASSREGDGYTF
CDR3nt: TGCGCCAGCAGCCGAGAAGGGGATGGCTACACCTTC

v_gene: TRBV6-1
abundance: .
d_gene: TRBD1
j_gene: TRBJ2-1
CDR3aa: CASSDPGTGRFF
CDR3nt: TGTGCCAGCAGTGATCCCGGGACAGGGAGGTTCTTC

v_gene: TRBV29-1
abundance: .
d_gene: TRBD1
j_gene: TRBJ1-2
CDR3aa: CSVPTGAGGYTF
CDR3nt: TGCAGCGTCCCGACAGGGGCGGGTGGCTACACCTTC

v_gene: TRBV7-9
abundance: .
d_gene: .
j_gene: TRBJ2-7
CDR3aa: CASSFVLRGRNEQYF
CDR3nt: TGTGCCAGCAGCTTTGTATTACGGGGTCGCAACGAGCAGTACTTC

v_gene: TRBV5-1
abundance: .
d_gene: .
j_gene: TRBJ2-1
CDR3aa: CASSSGKGEQFF
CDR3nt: TGCGCCAGCAGCTCTGGTAAGGGGGAGCAGTTCTTC

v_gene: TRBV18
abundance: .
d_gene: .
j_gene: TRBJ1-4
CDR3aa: CASSQTPRPAEKLFF
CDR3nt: TGTGCCAGCTCACAAACGCCGAGGCCAGCTGAAAAACTGTTTTTT

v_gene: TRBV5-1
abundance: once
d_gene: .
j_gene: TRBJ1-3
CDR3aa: CASSLSLSSGNTIYF
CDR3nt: TGCGCCAGCAGCTTGTCCCTAAGCTCTGGAAACACCATATATTTT

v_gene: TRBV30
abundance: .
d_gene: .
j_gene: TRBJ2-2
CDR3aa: CAWSVSGNTGELFF
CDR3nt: TGTGCCTGGAGTGTGTCGGGGAACACCGGGGAGCTGTTTTTT

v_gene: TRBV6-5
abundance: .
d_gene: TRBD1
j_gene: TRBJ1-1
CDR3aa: CASSYRQGNTEAFF
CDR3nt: TGTGCCAGCAGTTACAGACAGGGGAACACTGAAGCTTTCTTT

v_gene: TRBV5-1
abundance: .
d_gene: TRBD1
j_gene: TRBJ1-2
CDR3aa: CASSITSDRAYGYTF
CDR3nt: TGCGCCAGCAGCATAACCTCGGACAGGGCCTATGGCTACACCTTC

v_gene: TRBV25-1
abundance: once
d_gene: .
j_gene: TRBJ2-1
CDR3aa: CASSESGVHEQFF
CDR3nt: TGTGCCAGCAGTGAATCCGGGGTACATGAGCAGTTCTTC

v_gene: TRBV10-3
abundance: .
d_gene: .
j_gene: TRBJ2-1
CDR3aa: CAISDDSRGQFF
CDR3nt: TGTGCCATCAGCGACGACAGCCGCGGGCAGTTCTTC

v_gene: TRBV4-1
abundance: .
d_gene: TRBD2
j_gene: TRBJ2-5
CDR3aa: CASSQEFALSGRRSQETQYF
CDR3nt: TGCGCCAGCAGCCAAGAATTCGCCCTTAGCGGGAGGAGGTCCCAAGAGACCCAGTACTTC

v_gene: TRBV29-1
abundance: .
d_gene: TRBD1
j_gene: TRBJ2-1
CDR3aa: CSVESDRGPGNEQFF
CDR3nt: TGCAGCGTTGAAAGCGACAGGGGGCCGGGGAATGAGCAGTTCTTC

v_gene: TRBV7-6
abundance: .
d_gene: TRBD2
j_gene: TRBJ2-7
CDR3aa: CASSETSGIGEQYF
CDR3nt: TGTGCCAGCAGCGAGACTAGCGGGATTGGCGAGCAGTACTTC

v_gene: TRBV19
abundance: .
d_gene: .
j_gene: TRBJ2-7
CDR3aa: CASSSSPADEQYF
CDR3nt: TGTGCCAGTAGTTCAAGCCCGGCGGACGAGCAGTACTTC

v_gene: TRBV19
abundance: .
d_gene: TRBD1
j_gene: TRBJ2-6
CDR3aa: CASSPGTGTGANVLTF
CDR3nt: TGTGCCAGTTCCCCCGGGACAGGGACCGGGGCCAACGTCCTGACTTTC

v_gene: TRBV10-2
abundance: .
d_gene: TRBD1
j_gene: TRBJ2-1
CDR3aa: CASSGPDRGANNEQFF
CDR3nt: TGCGCCAGCAGTGGCCCTGACAGGGGAGCTAACAATGAGCAGTTCTTC

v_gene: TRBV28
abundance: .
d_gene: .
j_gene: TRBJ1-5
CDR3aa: CASRHAGGQNNQPQHF
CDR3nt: TGTGCCAGCAGACACGCCGGTGGGCAGAATAATCAGCCCCAGCATTTT

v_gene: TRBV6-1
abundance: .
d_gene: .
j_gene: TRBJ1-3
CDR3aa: CASKWASGNTIYF
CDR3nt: TGTGCCAGCAAGTGGGCCTCGGGAAACACCATATATTTT